This T cell receptor (beta chain) was observed in a study of T and B cells in COVID-19 patients. Across the whole study: Blood was sampled from COVID-19 patients who were either actively infected or recovered. Study conclusions and caveats: Patients with COVID-19 reportedly showed strongly skewed T cell receptor beta variable and joining gene usage.

Blood genomic DNA input for TRB amplification was about 240-550 ng. This clonotype appeared many times. Its cognate antigen is unknown. Trimming took 5 bases from V and 1 from J; bases not matched to a gene: 7. From germline, CDR1 is SGHNT and CDR2 YENEEA. The CDR3 totals 15 residues. TRB rearrangements were amplified by multiplex PCR with BIOMED2 TRB-A/B primers. A single record per CDR3 protein comes from TCRdb applying MiXCR to the multiplex PCR reads. The data show around 21,000 distinct CDR3 sequences, 25% to 35% seen once. The sequence came from a human donor who had recovered from COVID-19. The sequenced sample consisted of blood. V and J are TRBV11-3 and TRBJ1-1; the match to TRBD1 covers 7 bases. CDR3 amino acids: CASSPRTGSNTEAFF. As DNA, the CDR3 is TGTGCCAGCAGCCCGCGGACAGGATCGAACACTGAAGCTTTCTTT.